This TCR beta chain was documented in a study of shared clonotypes between healthy human individuals. Study-wide context: Each donor's CD8 memory used one plate, CD8 naive two, each CD4 subset three.

Notes on the study in general: Sorted-subset sequencing, rarefaction showed, was incomplete despite large depth.

Donors comprised healthy HIV-negative adults lacking recent acute infections or vaccinations. Original methodology: Without quality scores, immunoSEQ junctional reads could not be filtered like full-length reads. Only in-frame clones appear in the TCRdb table, and some are missing; sequencing was by immunoSEQ multiplex PCR. That table furnishes V, J and clone size, whereas the DNA furnished D and trimming. This sample has about 640,000 clones; 72% occur once, and the top ten carry 1.5% to 2%. As to this clone: Its antigen is as yet unknown.

Sequenced input: memory CD4+ T cells sorted from blood. Subset in this sample: CD45RA-negative fraction. This clonotype was sampled from a woman in her 30s in good health.

The CDR3 spells CASSLGGRPNYGYTF. The DNA for the CDR3 is TGTGCCAGCAGCTTAGGGGGACGGCCTAACTATGGCTACACCTTC. The rearrangement joins TRBV11-2 to TRBJ1-2; a possible D gene is TRBD1 (5 bases). Germline V CDR1 and CDR2: SGHAT, FQNNGV. The ends were cut back, 1 base at V and 0 bases at J, with 9 bases in the middle. This CDR3 contains 15 residues.